Listed below are T cell receptor beta chains from one sample, sequenced in a study of cytomegalovirus exposure and HLA in healthy donors. Sequenced by immunoSEQ multiplex PCR; TCRdb stores in-frame clones only, minus some. Of some 110,000 clones detected, about 76% appear once; the ten largest clones hold 3.5% to 4.5%. The material sequenced was PBMCs. These receptors all come from a woman aged 25 to 39 in good health and CMV-seronegative. Both conserved end residues are part of each CDR3. D genes are given only for firm matches. Not every row has a clone size; where given, it reads once, few, many or a size class.

clone_size	d_call	v_call	j_call	cdr3_aa	cdr3_nt
few	NA	TRBV9	TRBJ2-3	CASSPSASTDTQYF	TGTGCCAGCAGCCCTAGCGCCAGCACAGATACGCAGTATTTT
NA	TRBD1	TRBV19	TRBJ1-2	CASSIQEGGTVYGYTF	TGTGCCAGTAGTATCCAGGAGGGCGGGACAGTCTATGGCTACACCTTC
NA	NA	TRBV4-1	TRBJ2-3	CASRNAAEGTDTQYF	TGCGCCAGCAGAAACGCAGCGGAGGGCACAGATACGCAGTATTTT
few	NA	TRBV2	TRBJ2-1	CASSASRVLGNEQFF	TGTGCCAGCAGTGCCAGCAGGGTTTTAGGCAATGAGCAGTTCTTC
few	NA	TRBV7-8	TRBJ2-1	CASSLAGQALNEQFF	TGTGCCAGCAGCTTAGCTGGGCAGGCCCTCAATGAGCAGTTCTTC
NA	TRBD1	TRBV28	TRBJ1-5	CASTSGQGWIQPQHF	TGTGCCAGCACCTCAGGACAGGGCTGGATTCAGCCCCAGCATTTT
NA	NA	TRBV11-2	TRBJ2-2	CASSLVRSTGELFF	TGTGCCAGCAGCTTGGTACGGAGCACCGGGGAGCTGTTTTTT
NA	TRBD1	TRBV19	TRBJ2-3	CASSSGTGKGDTQYF	TGTGCCAGTAGTTCCGGGACAGGGAAGGGAGATACGCAGTATTTT
NA	NA	TRBV28	TRBJ2-7	CASSLDSYEQYF	TGTGCCAGCAGTTTAGACAGCTACGAGCAGTACTTC
NA	NA	TRBV11-2	TRBJ2-5	CASSLDLRRGQETQYF	TGTGCCAGCAGCTTAGACCTCCGACGGGGCCAAGAGACCCAGTACTTC
NA	TRBD2	TRBV28	TRBJ2-1	CASSLPMRTSFNEQFF	TGTGCCAGCAGTTTACCAATGAGGACTAGCTTCAATGAGCAGTTCTTC
NA	NA	TRBV5-1	TRBJ1-3	CASSLWGRSGNTIYF	TGCGCCAGCAGCTTGTGGGGGCGATCTGGAAACACCATATATTTT
few	NA	TRBV27	TRBJ1-2	CASSSRRRGYGYTF	TGTGCCAGCAGTTCCCGGCGGAGGGGCTATGGCTACACCTTC
NA	NA	TRBV4-1	TRBJ2-2	CASSQAQTTGELFF	TGCGCCAGCAGCCAAGCACAGACCACCGGGGAGCTGTTTTTT
NA	NA	TRBV15	TRBJ2-2	CATSRASPSGELFF	TGTGCCACCAGCAGAGCTAGTCCTAGCGGGGAGCTGTTTTTT
NA	NA	TRBV19	TRBJ2-1	CASSRLAEYNEQFF	TGTGCCAGTAGTCGATTAGCGGAATACAATGAGCAGTTCTTC
NA	TRBD2	TRBV19	TRBJ2-7	CASSALRTTGTSHYEQYF	TGTGCCAGTAGTGCCTTAAGAACGACGGGGACTAGTCACTACGAGCAGTACTTC
NA	NA	TRBV28	TRBJ1-4	CASVGLGEKLFF	TGTGCCAGTGTGGGACTGGGCGAAAAACTGTTTTTT
once	NA	TRBV5-1	TRBJ1-1	CASTLGSLNTEAFF	TGCGCCAGCACTTTGGGGAGTTTGAACACTGAAGCTTTCTTT
NA	NA	TRBV7-8	TRBJ2-3	CASSLAAGPDTQYF	TGTGCCAGCAGCTTAGCGGCGGGACCAGATACGCAGTATTTT
few	TRBD2	TRBV5-1	TRBJ2-1	CASSLEPHGSGDYNEQFF	TGCGCCAGCAGCTTGGAGCCCCACGGTAGCGGGGACTACAATGAGCAGTTCTTC
few	TRBD2	TRBV6-1	TRBJ2-1	CASSAGLAGGGGEQFF	TGTGCCAGCAGTGCCGGACTAGCGGGAGGGGGGGGTGAGCAGTTCTTC